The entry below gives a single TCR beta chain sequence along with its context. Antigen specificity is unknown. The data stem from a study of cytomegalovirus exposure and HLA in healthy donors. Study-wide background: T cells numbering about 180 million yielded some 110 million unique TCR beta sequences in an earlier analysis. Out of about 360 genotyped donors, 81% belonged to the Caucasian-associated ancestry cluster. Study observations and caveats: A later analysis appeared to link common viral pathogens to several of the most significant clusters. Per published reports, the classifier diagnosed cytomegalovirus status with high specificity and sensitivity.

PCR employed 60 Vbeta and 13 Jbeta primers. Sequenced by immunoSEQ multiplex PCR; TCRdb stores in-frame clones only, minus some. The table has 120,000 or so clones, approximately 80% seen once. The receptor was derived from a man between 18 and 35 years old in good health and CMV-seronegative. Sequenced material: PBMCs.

The CDR3: CASSSRRAGSLGVQYF. In DNA form, the CDR3 reads TGTGCCAGCAGCTCCCGCCGCGCCGGCTCGCTAGGCGTGCAGTACTTC. The chain carries TRBV7-2 and TRBJ2-7; no clear D gene. CDR3 length: 16 residues. Trimming took off 4 bases at V and 9 bases at J, with 25 bases between the two ends. Germline assignment: CDR1 SGHTA and CDR2 FQGNSA. Full variable domain (missing parts from reference TRBV7-2 and TRBJ2-7): GAGVSQSPSNKVTEKGKDVELRCDPISGHTALYWYRQSLGQGLEFLIYFQGNSAPDKSGLPSDRFSAERTGGSVSTLTIQRTQQEDSAVYLCASSSRRAGSLGVQYFGPGTRLTVT.